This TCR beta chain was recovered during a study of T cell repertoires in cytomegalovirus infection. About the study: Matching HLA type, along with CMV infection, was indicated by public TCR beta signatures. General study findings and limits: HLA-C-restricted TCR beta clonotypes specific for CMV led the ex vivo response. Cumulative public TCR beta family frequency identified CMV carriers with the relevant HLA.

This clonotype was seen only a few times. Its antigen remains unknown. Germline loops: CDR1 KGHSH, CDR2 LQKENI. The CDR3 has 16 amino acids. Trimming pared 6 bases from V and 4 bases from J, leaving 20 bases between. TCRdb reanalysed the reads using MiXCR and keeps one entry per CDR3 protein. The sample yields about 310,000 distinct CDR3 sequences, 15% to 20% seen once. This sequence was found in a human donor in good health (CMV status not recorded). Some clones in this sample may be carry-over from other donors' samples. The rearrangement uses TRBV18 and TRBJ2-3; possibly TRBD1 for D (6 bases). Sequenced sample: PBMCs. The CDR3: CASSPKPGASPDTQYF. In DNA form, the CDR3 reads TGTGCCAGCTCGCCCAAACCAGGGGCCAGCCCAGATACGCAGTATTTT.